This is a list of T cell receptor beta chains from one sample in a study of post-analysis software for immune sequencing data. MiXCR was run by TCRdb on the PCR reads, yielding one entry per CDR3 protein. The sample shows about 760,000 distinct CDR3 sequences, less than 35% of them seen only once. Input material: blood. These receptors were collected from a girl under 18 with multiple sclerosis. Both conserved end residues are part of each CDR3. The D gene is left open where the match is weak. Clone size is not always given. Where it is, it says once, few, many or a class for expanded clones.

abundance	j_gene	v_gene	d_gene	CDR3nt	CDR3aa
.	TRBJ2-1	TRBV6-5	.	TGTGCCAGCAGGAGACTCAATGAGCAGTTCTTC	CASRRLNEQFF
few	TRBJ2-1	TRBV13	.	TGTGCCAGCAGTCCGACAGAAAGCTCCTACAATGAGCAGTTCTTC	CASSPTESSYNEQFF
.	TRBJ2-7	TRBV29-1	.	TGCAGCGCGGGGGGAGGGGACAGCCCCTACGAGCAGTACTTC	CSAGGGDSPYEQYF
.	TRBJ1-5	TRBV20-1	TRBD1	TGCAGTACTAGGGGGACAGGGGGGAGCAATCAGCCCCAGCATTTT	CSTRGTGGSNQPQHF
.	TRBJ2-3	TRBV7-2	TRBD2	TGTGCCAGCAGCTTATGGCCCCCCGGACTAGCGGAACCAGATACGCAGTATTTT	CASSLWPPGLAEPDTQYF
.	TRBJ1-6	TRBV18	.	TGTGCCAGCTCATTTGGGGGGTCCTATAATTCACCCCTCCACTTT	CASSFGGSYNSPLHF
many	TRBJ2-5	TRBV7-2	.	TGTGCCAGCAGCTCGAGCTTAGGGCAGTACTTC	CASSSSLGQYF
few	TRBJ2-7	TRBV3-1	TRBD2	TGTGCCAGCAGCCATCTCGGGACCCCGGGAGGCGAGCAGTACTTC	CASSHLGTPGGEQYF
few	TRBJ1-2	TRBV7-2	TRBD1	TGTGCCAGCAGCTTACAGGGGGCCTTGGGCTACACCTTC	CASSLQGALGYTF
many	TRBJ2-7	TRBV15	.	TGTGCCACCAGCGTCGACCCGGACGACGAGCAGTACTTC	CATSVDPDDEQYF
.	TRBJ2-1	TRBV20-1	TRBD1	TGCAGTGCTAGAGATCGGCAGGGGGTCTACAATGAGCAGTTCTTC	CSARDRQGVYNEQFF
few	TRBJ2-5	TRBV5-6	.	TGTGCCAGCAGCTTGGTAACGGGCAGCCCTATCCAGACCCAGTACTTC	CASSLVTGSPIQTQYF
.	TRBJ2-2	TRBV11-2	TRBD2	TGTGCCAGCAGCTTAGGACTAGCGGTCACCGGGGAGCTGTTTTTT	CASSLGLAVTGELFF
few	TRBJ2-3	TRBV3-1	.	TGTGCCAGCAGCCAAACCCCGTACACGCAGTATTTT	CASSQTPYTQYF
.	TRBJ2-7	TRBV5-6	.	TGTGCCAGCAGCTCACAGGGTCCTCCTTCCTACGAGCAGTACTTC	CASSSQGPPSYEQYF
.	TRBJ2-5	TRBV9	.	TGTGCCAGCAGCGCCCCGACAGTGACGGAGACCCAGTACTTC	CASSAPTVTETQYF
.	TRBJ2-7	TRBV6-2/TRBV6-3	.	TGTGCCAGTCGGGACCCAGGATCCCCCGAGCAGTACTTC	CASRDPGSPEQYF
.	TRBJ2-1	TRBV4-1	.	TGCGCCAGCAGCCAAGTCTCGGCTAGCGTACACAATGAGCAGTTCTTC	CASSQVSASVHNEQFF
.	TRBJ1-6	TRBV7-9	.	TGTGCCTGCAGCACTCTGACCGACTGGGTATCACCCCCCCACTTT	CACSTLTDWVSPPHF
few	TRBJ2-7	TRBV4-3	TRBD1	TGCGCCAGCAGCCAGGACAGGAAGCTTTCCTACGAGCAGTACTTC	CASSQDRKLSYEQYF